Following are 21 T cell receptor beta chains from one sample sequenced in a study of blood T cell repertoires in COVID-19. Sequencing used immunoSEQ multiplex PCR; TCRdb keeps in-frame clones, though not all of them. The sample carries some 70,000 clones, around 80% recorded once. Input material: peripheral blood. Source of these receptors: a man aged 45-60 years with COVID-19, enrolled during active disease.

This clone was counted a few times. V and J are TRBV4-2 and TRBJ2-1, with TRBD1 identical over 8 bases. Germline trimming cut 3 bases from V and 2 bases from J; bases unmatched to any gene: 6. Germline V lookup: CDR1 LGHNA, CDR2 YNFKEQ. The CDR3 runs 16 residues. The CDR3 sequence is CASSQRPGGPYNEQFF. DNA for the CDR3: TGTGCCAGCAGCCAGCGCCCAGGGGGCCCCTACAATGAGCAGTTCTTC.

This chain connects TRBV27 to TRBJ1-5; no reliable D call. Between the trimmed V and J ends, which lost 0 bases and 4 bases, there was a span of 22 bases. The CDR3 totals 19 residues. Germline-derived CDR1 and CDR2 are MNHEY and SMNVEV (reference sequence). The CDR3 sequence is CASSLSWTGVDRGNQPQHF. The CDR3 DNA sequence: TGTGCCAGCAGTTTATCGTGGACCGGAGTGGACCGGGGAAATCAGCCCCAGCATTTT.

The gene calls are TRBV5-1 and TRBJ1-2, with TRBD1 matching 8 bases. Trimming cost V 5 bases and J 8 bases; bases outside gene matches: 5. The length of the CDR3 is 12 residues. The germline gives CDR1 SGHRS, CDR2 YFSETQ. The CDR3 loop is CASRSTGDGYTF. For the CDR3, the DNA is TGCGCCAGCAGATCGACAGGGGACGGCTACACCTTC.

The sample holds a few counts of this clone. The chain employs TRBV5-1 and TRBJ2-1; D gene unclear. V lost 1 base, J lost 3 bases, and 8 bases lay in between. The CDR3 runs to 14 residues. CDR1 and CDR2 from the germline V gene are SGHRS and YFSETQ. CDR3 nucleotide sequence: TGCGCCAGCAGCTTGCAAGCCTTCTACAATGAGCAGTTCTTC. Residues: CASSLQAFYNEQFF.

The chain uses TRBV6-5 and TRBJ2-1; weak D call: TRBD2 (5 bases). V was clipped by 6 bases and J by 6 bases, with 18 bases between them. Looked up from germline, CDR1 is MNHEY and CDR2 is SVGAGI. This CDR3 comprises 15 residues. The chain's CDR3 is CASRVGGVGVNEQFF. CDR3 nucleotide sequence: TGTGCCAGCAGGGTAGGAGGCGTTGGGGTCAATGAGCAGTTCTTC.

This clone was observed once. The chain employs TRBV7-2 and TRBJ2-5; 8 bases are shared with TRBD2. The CDR3 is made up of 15 amino acids. V shed 0 bases, J shed 5 bases, and the junction held 5 bases outside the gene matches. CDR1 is SGHTA, CDR2 FQGNSA, per germline. This chain's CDR3 is CASSLASGTSETQYF. The DNA for the CDR3 is TGTGCCAGCAGCTTAGCTAGCGGGACTTCTGAGACCCAGTACTTC.

This clone was seen a few times. V is TRBV4-1 and J is TRBJ1-1; 7 bases agree with TRBD1. CDR3 length: 14 residues. CDR1 is MGHRA, CDR2 YSYEKL, per germline. V lost 3 bases, J lost 2 bases, and 3 bases stayed unmatched. The CDR3 DNA reads TGCGCCAGCAGCCAGGGACAGCTTAACACTGAAGCTTTCTTT. The encoded protein is CASSQGQLNTEAFF.

The genes are TRBV13 and TRBJ1-1; D ambiguous. Trimming removed 6 bases at V and 0 bases at J, with 17 bases between. Germline V gene lookup returns CDR1 PRHDT and CDR2 FYEKMQ (reference sequence). This CDR3 region has 16 residues. CDR3 residues: CASSRDGRRMNTEAFF. The CDR3, as DNA: TGTGCCAGCAGTCGTGACGGGAGAAGAATGAACACTGAAGCTTTCTTT.

This chain uses TRBV5-6 with TRBJ1-5, with D possibly TRBD1 on 5 matching bases. The CDR3 totals 15 residues. Germline CDR1 is SGHDT and CDR2 is YYEEEE. The V gene lost 2 bases and the J gene lost 0 bases, with 9 bases spanning the gap. CDR3 in amino acids: CASSFGGSSNQPQHF. CDR3 nucleotides: TGTGCCAGCAGCTTCGGGGGAAGTAGCAATCAGCCCCAGCATTTT.

This clone has only a few counts. The V call is TRBV4-3, the J call TRBJ1-1; a weak D match, TRBD1 (5 bases). Per the germline V gene, CDR1 is LGHNA and CDR2 is YSLEER. Trimming took 3 bases from V and 3 from J, leaving 11 bases between them. This CDR3 has 14 amino acids. For the CDR3, the DNA is TGCGCCAGCAGCCAGACACAGGTATACACTGAAGCTTTCTTT. Residues: CASSQTQVYTEAFF.

The rearrangement uses TRBV6-6 and TRBJ2-7; tentatively, D is TRBD2 (6 bases). Germline loops: CDR1 MNHNY, CDR2 SVGAGI (reference sequence). Trimming cost V 6 bases and J 6 bases, with 12 bases left between them. The CDR3 has 12 residues. CDR3 bases: TGTGCCAGCAGACCACCCGGGAGCGAGCAGTACTTC. Translation gives CASRPPGSEQYF.

The chain combines TRBV18 with TRBJ2-7, with TRBD1 matching 7 bases. V shed 3 bases, J shed 9 bases, and the junction held 11 bases outside the gene matches. This CDR3 contains 14 residues. Germline CDR1 and CDR2: KGHSH and LQKENI. For the CDR3, the DNA is TGTGCCAGCTCACCTTATGGGACAGAAGGAGGGCAGTACTTC. This translates into CASSPYGTEGGQYF.

The chain employs TRBV30 and TRBJ1-5, with 8 bases matching TRBD1. V trimming: 2 bases; J trimming: 5 bases; junction bases outside the gene matches: 5. Per the germline V gene, CDR1 is GTSNPN and CDR2 is SVGIG (reference sequence). This CDR3 is built from 14 residues. CDR3 protein: CAWSPDRGDQPQHF. The CDR3 nucleotides are TGTGCCTGGAGTCCCGACAGGGGAGATCAGCCCCAGCATTTT.

V usage is TRBV7-2 and J usage is TRBJ1-1; D call uncertain. The germline V gene encodes CDR1 SGHTA and CDR2 FQGNSA. This CDR3 has 15 amino acids. The V end was cut by 1 base, the J end by 5 bases, with 14 bases between. The CDR3 DNA follows: TGTGCCAGCAGCTTAGTAGGTTCCACCGGGACTGAAGCTTTCTTT. It translates to CASSLVGSTGTEAFF.

The chain links TRBV18 to TRBJ2-3; D gene uncertain. CDR3 length: 13 amino acids. Trimming shortened V by 5 bases and J by 4 bases, and 10 bases separated the two germline ends. In germline, CDR1 is KGHSH, CDR2 LQKENI. The CDR3 loop is CASSLEVPDTQYF. CDR3 bases: TGTGCCAGCTCATTAGAGGTCCCAGATACGCAGTATTTT.

This clone was seen more than once but under ten times. The chain joins TRBV5-4 to TRBJ2-2; 10 positions agree with TRBD1. Per the germline V gene, CDR1 is SGHNT and CDR2 is YYREEE (reference sequence). CDR3 length: 15 residues. The V segment lost 4 bases and the J segment 7 bases; nucleotides outside the gene matches: 7. The CDR3 bases are TGTGCCAGCAGCCCGAGACAGGGGGCGGGCGGGGAGCTGTTTTTT. This translates into CASSPRQGAGGELFF.

The V call is TRBV2, the J call TRBJ2-7; the D gene is possibly TRBD1 (6 bases). With 7 bases removed from V and 0 bases from J, the gap between germline ends came to 13 bases. The CDR3 spans 14 residues. The V gene's germline CDR1 is SNHLY and CDR2 FYNNEI. The CDR3 is CASKWGTISYEQYF. In nucleotides, the CDR3 is TGTGCCAGCAAGTGGGGGACAATCTCCTACGAGCAGTACTTC.

The chain has TRBV19 and TRBJ2-1, with 7 bases fitting TRBD2. V lost 3 bases, J lost 4 bases, and 6 bases stayed unmatched. Germline V gene lookup returns CDR1 LNHDA and CDR2 SQIVND (reference sequence). The CDR3 runs to 15 residues. CDR3: CASSIRASGYNEQFF. CDR3 in DNA: TGTGCCAGTAGTATTAGGGCTAGCGGTTACAATGAGCAGTTCTTC.

V gene TRBV19 combines with J gene TRBJ2-1; 7 nucleotides line up with TRBD2. The CDR3 length is 14 residues. V gave up 5 bases and J gave up 2 bases; unmatched junction bases: 3. Germline V lookup: CDR1 LNHDA, CDR2 SQIVND (reference sequence). The CDR3 DNA reads TGTGCCAGTAGTCGGGCGGGAGCCTACAATGAGCAGTTCTTC. Translating gives CASSRAGAYNEQFF.

This clone is categorized as medium-sized. This chain connects TRBV5-1 to TRBJ1-2; 9 positions match TRBD1. CDR1 and CDR2 (germline): SGHRS, YFSETQ. The CDR3 has 16 amino acids. Trimming at V came to 1 base and at J to 5 bases, leaving 9 bases not matched to a gene. Here the CDR3 reads CASSLPGQGPKYGYTF. The CDR3 DNA is TGCGCCAGCAGCTTGCCGGGACAGGGTCCCAAATATGGCTACACCTTC.

This clone was seen once. The chain combines TRBV3-1 (or the pseudogene TRBV3-2) with TRBJ2-1; 13 bases agree with TRBD2. The CDR3 contains 15 residues. Trimming removed 7 bases from V and 5 bases from J; junction bases left unmatched: 5. Germline CDR1 is LGHDT and CDR2 is YNNKEL (reference sequence). CDR3 in DNA: TGTGCCAGCACCCTGACTAGCGGGAGGAACAATGAGCAGTTCTTC. Protein sequence: CASTLTSGRNNEQFF.